What follows are 27 T cell receptor beta chains derived from one specimen sequenced in a study of shared clonotypes between healthy human individuals. Clones were read by immunoSEQ multiplex PCR, and TCRdb kept only the in-frame ones, dropping some. The profile shows roughly 550,000 clones, nearly 97% of them singletons. CD45RO-negative cells were positively selected for CCR7, leaving out terminally differentiated effector memory CD45RA+ cells. The sample comprised naive CD8+ T cells sorted from blood. These receptors all come from a young woman in good health.

The rearrangement links TRBV13 to TRBJ2-7; D ambiguous. Germline V gene sequence: CDR1 PRHDT, CDR2 FYEKMQ (reference sequence). The CDR3 extends over 14 amino acids. Trimming pared 2 bases from V and 6 bases from J, leaving 14 bases between. The CDR3: CASSLNDGPAEQYF. DNA for the CDR3: TGTGCCAGCAGCTTAAACGACGGGCCGGCCGAGCAGTACTTC. Drawing the rest from reference TRBV13 and TRBJ2-7, the complete variable domain is AAGVIQSPRHLIKEKRETATLKCYPIPRHDTVYWYQQGPGQDPQFLISFYEKMQSDKGSIPDRFSAQQFSDYHSELNMSSLELGDSALYFCASSLNDGPAEQYFGPGTRLTVT.

The chain employs TRBV19 and TRBJ1-5; TRBD1 matches 8 bases. J was trimmed by 2 bases and V by 6 bases; bases with no gene match: 6. Germline lookup yields CDR1 LNHDA and CDR2 SQIVND (reference sequence). The CDR3 has 15 residues. The DNA of the CDR3 is TGTGCCAGTAGCATCGACAGGGGCGGCAATCAGCCCCAGCATTTT. Translation gives CASSIDRGGNQPQHF.

This sequence joins TRBV30 and TRBJ1-1; no clear D. Germline assignment: CDR1 GTSNPN and CDR2 SVGIG (reference sequence). The CDR3 is made up of 12 amino acids. V was trimmed by 2 bases and J by 5 bases, leaving 9 bases between them. For the CDR3, the DNA is TGTGCCTGGAGTTTAATCGGAACTGAAGCTTTCTTT. Protein product: CAWSLIGTEAFF.

Only a few counts were recorded for this clone. V usage is TRBV30 and J usage is TRBJ2-7; D gene ambiguous. Deletions cut 3 bases from V and 2 bases from J, with 5 bases between. This CDR3 is 11 amino acids long. Germline V gene sequence: CDR1 GTSNPN, CDR2 SVGIG (reference sequence). CDR3 protein: CAWSSPYEQYF. The CDR3 coding sequence is TGTGCCTGGAGCAGTCCCTACGAGCAGTACTTC.

The chain carries TRBV6-5 and TRBJ2-5; D unclear. V lost 4 bases and J 3 bases, leaving 6 bases between the germline ends. The CDR3 has 12 residues. Germline CDR1 is MNHEY and CDR2 is SVGAGI. CDR3 nucleotides: TGTGCCAGCAGTTCCCAAGAAGAGACCCAGTACTTC. Translating gives CASSSQEETQYF.

CDR3 in amino acids: CASSPRIARTTREQYF. CDR3 bases: TGTGCCAGCAGCCCACGCATTGCAAGGACCACGAGGGAGCAGTACTTC. The J gene is TRBJ2-7, the V gene TRBV7-6; D unclear. Looked up from germline, CDR1 is SGHVS and CDR2 is FNYEAQ. V lost 5 bases to trimming and J lost 7 bases, with 24 bases between them. The CDR3 has 16 amino acids.

The rearrangement links TRBV4-1 to TRBJ2-3; D is perhaps TRBD2 (7 bases). The CDR3 is made up of 15 amino acids. Trimming shortened V by 4 bases and J by 7 bases, and 18 bases separated the two germline ends. Germline CDR1 MGHRA, CDR2 YSYEKL. CDR3 DNA: TGCGCCAGCAGCCCGTGGGGGCCGGGAGGAAATACGCAGTATTTT. Protein sequence: CASSPWGPGGNTQYF.

The V gene is TRBV5-6, the J gene TRBJ1-2; D unresolved. The CDR3 contains 14 residues. The V gene's germline CDR1 is SGHDT and CDR2 YYEEEE. V lost 4 bases to trimming and J lost 0 bases, with 10 bases between them. Here the CDR3 DNA reads TGTGCCAGCAGCCTCGACACAACTAACTATGGCTACACCTTC. Its protein product is CASSLDTTNYGYTF.

V is TRBV4-1 and J is TRBJ2-7, with 9 bases fitting TRBD1. CDR1 and CDR2 (germline): MGHRA, YSYEKL. V trimming: 1 base; J trimming: 0 bases; junction bases outside the gene matches: 1. This CDR3 region has 15 residues. This chain's CDR3 is CASSQGTGASYEQYF. The CDR3 nucleotides read TGCGCCAGCAGCCAAGGGACAGGGGCCTCCTACGAGCAGTACTTC.

Written as DNA, the CDR3 is TGTGCCAGCCAGGCCCCGGGGACTAGCGCAAGCACAGATACGCAGTATTTT. As protein: CASQAPGTSASTDTQYF. J is TRBJ2-3 and V is TRBV7-9, with 10 bases that match TRBD2. The V gene end was trimmed by 8 bases and the J gene end by 0 bases; junction bases not matched to a gene: 11. Germline V gene data show CDR1 as SEHNR and CDR2 as FQNEAQ (reference sequence). This CDR3 comprises 17 residues.

The gene calls are TRBV14 and TRBJ2-1, with D perhaps TRBD1 (6 bases). Trimming stripped 0 bases from V and 6 bases from J, with 12 bases between. Looked up from germline, CDR1 is SGHDN and CDR2 is FVKESK. The length of the CDR3 is 15 residues. CDR3 in amino acids: CASSQDTGYFNEQFF. CDR3 DNA: TGTGCCAGCAGCCAAGACACAGGGTATTTCAATGAGCAGTTCTTC.

The rearrangement joins TRBV7-9 to TRBJ2-2, with 10 bases aligning to TRBD1. This CDR3 spans 16 amino acids. V gave up 5 bases and J gave up 2 bases; unmatched junction bases: 5. CDR1 SEHNR and CDR2 FQNEAQ come from the germline V gene (reference sequence). The CDR3 here is CASSTETGGNTGELFF. CDR3 nucleotides: TGTGCCAGCAGCACAGAGACAGGGGGCAACACCGGGGAGCTGTTTTTT.

The V call is TRBV5-1, the J call TRBJ2-7; 8 bases are a match to TRBD1. The V gene end was trimmed by 4 bases and the J gene end by 3 bases; junction bases not matched to a gene: 6. This CDR3 has 14 residues. CDR1 SGHRS and CDR2 YFSETQ come from the germline V gene. The CDR3 loop reads CASSMDRARYEQYF. CDR3 DNA: TGCGCCAGCAGCATGGACAGGGCTCGCTACGAGCAGTACTTC.

With regard to this clone: Other DNA sequences in this specimen translate into the identical CDR3. The chain joins TRBV5-6 to TRBJ2-3; 10 bases agree with TRBD2. Germline V gene lookup returns CDR1 SGHDT and CDR2 YYEEEE. This CDR3 has 15 amino acids. Trimming removed 2 bases from V and 0 bases from J; junction bases left unmatched: 0. The CDR3 protein is CASSLLAGSTDTQYF. In nucleotides, the CDR3 is TGTGCCAGCAGCTTACTAGCGGGGAGCACAGATACGCAGTATTTT. Filled out from reference TRBV5-6 and TRBJ2-3, the complete variable domain reads DAGVTQSPTHLIKTRGQQVTLRCSPKSGHDTVSWYQQALGQGPQFIFQYYEEEERQRGNFPDRFSGHQFPNYSSELNVNALLLGDSALYLCASSLLAGSTDTQYFGPGTRLTVL.

The chain employs TRBV27 and TRBJ2-7; either TRBD1 or TRBD2 may fit D (5 bases each). The ends were cut back, 6 bases at V and 3 bases at J, with 15 bases in the middle. The germline V gene has CDR1 MNHEY and CDR2 SMNVEV (reference sequence). The CDR3 covers 14 residues. CDR3 bases: TGTGCCAGCAGGAGCTCCGGGACGGTCTACGAGCAGTACTTC. Translating gives CASRSSGTVYEQYF.

The chain is built from TRBV5-8 and TRBJ2-1, with 7 bases matching TRBD2. The CDR3 length is 16 residues. The junction had 10 bases not matched to a gene; V was cut back by 0 bases and J by 7 bases. Germline-derived CDR1 and CDR2 are SGHTS and YDEGEE. The CDR3 is CASSLVLAGVENEQFF. Here the CDR3 DNA reads TGTGCCAGCAGCTTGGTCCTGGCGGGAGTAGAAAATGAGCAGTTCTTC.

CDR3 sequence reads: CASSQARRGNTIYF. As DNA, the CDR3 is TGCGCCAGCAGCCAAGCGAGGAGGGGAAACACCATATATTTT. The gene calls are TRBV4-1 and TRBJ1-3; no clear D. CDR3 length equals 14 residues. The germline V gene encodes CDR1 MGHRA and CDR2 YSYEKL. Trimming pared 1 base from V and 4 bases from J, leaving 8 bases between.

The chain carries TRBV20-1 and TRBJ2-7; unclear D gene. The V and J ends lost 5 bases and 3 bases respectively, with 8 bases between them. Per the germline V gene, CDR1 is DFQATT and CDR2 is SNEGSKA (reference sequence). The CDR3 consists of 11 residues. CDR3 nucleotides: TGCAGTGCTTCATATGACTACGAGCAGTACTTC. Protein: CSASYDYEQYF.

The chain joins TRBV13 to TRBJ2-3, with 7 bases that match TRBD2. The length of the CDR3 is 15 residues. The V gene end was trimmed by 3 bases and the J gene end by 7 bases; junction bases not matched to a gene: 10. CDR1 PRHDT and CDR2 FYEKMQ come from the germline V gene (reference sequence). For the CDR3, the DNA is TGTGCCAGCAGCTTTGCGGGAGTATTTGGAAATACGCAGTATTTT. Encoded protein: CASSFAGVFGNTQYF.

This clone showed up just once. The CDR3 is CATSRGEGYYEQYF. CDR3 nucleotide sequence: TGTGCCACCAGCAGAGGGGAGGGCTACTACGAGCAGTACTTC. The chain carries TRBV15 and TRBJ2-7, with 7 bases identical to TRBD2. V was pared by 1 base and J by 3 bases, with 3 bases of the junction left unmatched. The CDR3 extends over 14 amino acids. Germline V gene data show CDR1 as LNHNV and CDR2 as YYDKDF (reference sequence).

The V call is TRBV2, the J call TRBJ2-1; 9 bases line up with TRBD2. Losses at the gene ends were 6 bases for V and 5 bases for J; bases not matched to a gene: 5. The CDR3 spans 14 residues. The germline V gene encodes CDR1 SNHLY and CDR2 FYNNEI. In nucleotides, the CDR3 is TGTGCCAGCAGATTTAGCGGGGGAAACAATGAGCAGTTCTTC. Its translation: CASRFSGGNNEQFF.

J is TRBJ1-4 and V is TRBV6-1; weak D call: TRBD1 (5 bases). The CDR3 spans 16 residues. Deletions cut 1 base from V and 7 bases from J, with 16 bases between. CDR1 and CDR2 (germline): MNHNS, SASEGT. The CDR3 sequence: CASSEVLTGVGEKLFF. CDR3 in DNA: TGTGCCAGCAGTGAAGTTCTGACGGGGGTCGGTGAAAAACTGTTTTTT.

The chain recombines TRBV9 with TRBJ2-5; D remains unclear. V lost 2 bases to trimming and J lost 0 bases, with 5 bases between them. This CDR3 spans 13 amino acids. The germline CDR1 and CDR2 sequences are SGDLS and YYNGEE. The CDR3 DNA follows: TGTGCCAGCAGCGTTACAGACCAAGAGACCCAGTACTTC. Its protein is CASSVTDQETQYF.

The chain couples TRBV5-6 to TRBJ2-7; D not certain. Trimming stripped 3 bases from V and 3 bases from J, with 13 bases between. The CDR3 runs to 14 residues. Germline values: CDR1 SGHDT, CDR2 YYEEEE. The CDR3 region has the DNA TGTGCCAGCAGCTGGGATTCGCAAATCTACGAGCAGTACTTC. This codes for CASSWDSQIYEQYF.

The chain recombines TRBV28 with TRBJ1-6; a weak D match, TRBD1 (5 bases). Germline values: CDR1 MDHEN, CDR2 SYDVKM. V lost 6 bases, J lost 9 bases, and 15 bases lay in between. CDR3 length: 14 residues. CDR3 protein: CASSSPTASSPLHF. CDR3 sequence (DNA): TGTGCCAGCAGCTCTCCGACAGCGAGTTCACCCCTCCACTTT.

The genes are TRBV4-2 and TRBJ2-3; D is possibly TRBD2 (6 bases). Per the germline V gene, CDR1 is LGHNA and CDR2 is YNFKEQ. The CDR3 is 13 amino acids. With 2 bases removed from V and 5 bases from J, the gap between germline ends came to 8 bases. CDR3 bases: TGTGCCAGCAGCCAACGACTAGAAGATACGCAGTATTTT. Its protein is CASSQRLEDTQYF.

V is TRBV29-1 and J is TRBJ2-7; D not resolved. The CDR3 is 13 residues long. V lost 5 bases and J 2 bases, leaving 13 bases between the germline ends. Per the germline V gene, CDR1 is SQVTM and CDR2 is ANQGSEA. CDR3 bases: TGCAGCGTTAGATTAGCAGGAGCCTACGAGCAGTACTTC. Protein: CSVRLAGAYEQYF.